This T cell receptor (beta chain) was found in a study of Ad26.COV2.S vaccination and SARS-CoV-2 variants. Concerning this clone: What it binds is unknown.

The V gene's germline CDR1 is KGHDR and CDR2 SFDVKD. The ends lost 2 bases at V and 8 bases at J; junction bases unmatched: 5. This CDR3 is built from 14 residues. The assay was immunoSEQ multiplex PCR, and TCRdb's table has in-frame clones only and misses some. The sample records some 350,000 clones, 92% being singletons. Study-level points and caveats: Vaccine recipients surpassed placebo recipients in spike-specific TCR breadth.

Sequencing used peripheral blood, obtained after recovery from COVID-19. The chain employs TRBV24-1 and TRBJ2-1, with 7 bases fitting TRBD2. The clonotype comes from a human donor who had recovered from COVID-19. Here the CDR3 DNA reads TGTGCCACCAGTGATTCGGCTAGCGGTCATGAGCAGTTCTTC. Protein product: CATSDSASGHEQFF.